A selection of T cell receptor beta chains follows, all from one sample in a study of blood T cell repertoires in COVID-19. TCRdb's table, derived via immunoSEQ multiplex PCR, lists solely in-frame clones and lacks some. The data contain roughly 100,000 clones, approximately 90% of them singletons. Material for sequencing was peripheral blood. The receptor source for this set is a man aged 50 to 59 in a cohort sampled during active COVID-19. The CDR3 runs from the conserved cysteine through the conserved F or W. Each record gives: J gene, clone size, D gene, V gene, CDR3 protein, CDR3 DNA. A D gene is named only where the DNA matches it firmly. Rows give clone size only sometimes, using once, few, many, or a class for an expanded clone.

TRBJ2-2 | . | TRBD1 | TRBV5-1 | CASSLDRGAGELFF | TGCGCCAGCAGCTTGGACAGGGGCGCCGGGGAGCTGTTTTTT
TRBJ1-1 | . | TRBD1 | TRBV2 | CASTETRTGNTEAFF | TGTGCCAGCACTGAGACCCGGACAGGGAACACTGAAGCTTTCTTT
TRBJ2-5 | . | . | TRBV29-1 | CSVGRLVGQETQYF | TGCAGCGTTGGGAGACTAGTTGGGCAAGAGACCCAGTACTTC
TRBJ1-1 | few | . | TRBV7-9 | CASQQKIEAFF | TGTGCCAGCCAACAAAAAATTGAAGCTTTCTTT
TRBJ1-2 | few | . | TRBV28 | CASSLPTYGYTF | TGTGCCAGCAGTTTGCCGACTTATGGCTACACCTTC
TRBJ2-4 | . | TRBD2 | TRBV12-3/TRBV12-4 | CASSSGGNIQYF | TGTGCCAGCAGTTCGGGGGGGAACATTCAGTACTTC
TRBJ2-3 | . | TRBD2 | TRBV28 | CATVAGGTDTQYF | TGTGCCACGGTAGCGGGGGGCACAGATACGCAGTATTTT
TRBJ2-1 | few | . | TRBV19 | CASRPGDSRNNEQFF | TGTGCCAGTCGCCCGGGGGACTCCCGTAACAATGAGCAGTTCTTC
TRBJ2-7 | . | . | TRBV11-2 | CASSLLSISYEQYF | TGTGCCAGCAGCTTACTCAGTATCTCCTACGAGCAGTACTTC
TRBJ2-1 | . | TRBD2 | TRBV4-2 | CASSQLGTSGGEQFF | TGTGCCAGCAGCCAACTTGGGACTAGCGGGGGGGAGCAGTTCTTC
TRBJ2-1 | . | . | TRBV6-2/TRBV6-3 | CASSYFSASQFF | TGTGCCAGCAGTTACTTCTCGGCTAGCCAGTTCTTC
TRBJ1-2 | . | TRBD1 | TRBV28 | CASTLPGGGQGPSSPGYTF | TGTGCCAGCACTCTACCGGGTGGGGGACAGGGGCCTTCCTCCCCTGGCTATACCTTC
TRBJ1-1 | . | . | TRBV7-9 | CASSWGYEAFF | TGTGCCAGCAGCTGGGGCTACGAAGCTTTCTTT
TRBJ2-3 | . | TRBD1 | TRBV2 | CASSAGQGSDTQYF | TGTGCCAGCAGTGCGGGACAGGGCTCAGATACGCAGTATTTT
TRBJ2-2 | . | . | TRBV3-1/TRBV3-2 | CASSQVPGTGELFF | TGTGCCAGCAGCCAAGTACCGGGCACCGGGGAGCTGTTTTTT
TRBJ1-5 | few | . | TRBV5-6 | CASSKYGVPNQPQHF | TGTGCCAGCAGCAAGTACGGGGTTCCCAATCAGCCCCAGCATTTT
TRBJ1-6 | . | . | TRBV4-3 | CASSQDPSSPNSPLHF | TGCGCCAGCAGCCAAGATCCCAGTTCCCCTAATTCACCCCTCCACTTT
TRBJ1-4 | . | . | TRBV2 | CASSGIGGTNEKLFF | TGTGCCAGCAGTGGGATAGGGGGAACTAATGAAAAACTGTTTTTT
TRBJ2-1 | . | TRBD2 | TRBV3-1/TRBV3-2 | CASSHPGTKNNEQFF | TGTGCCAGCAGCCACCCCGGGACTAAAAACAATGAGCAGTTCTTC
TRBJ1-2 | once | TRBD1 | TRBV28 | CASSLPGQATNYGYTF | TGTGCCAGCAGTTTACCCGGACAGGCTACAAACTATGGCTACACCTTC
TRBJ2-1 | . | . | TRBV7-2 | CASSWLASGFDNEQFF | TGTGCCAGCAGCTGGCTAGCTTCAGGTTTTGACAATGAGCAGTTCTTC
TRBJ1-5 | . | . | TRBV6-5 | CASMGGSNQPQHF | TGTGCCAGCATGGGGGGAAGCAATCAGCCCCAGCATTTT
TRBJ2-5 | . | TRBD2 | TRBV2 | CASSGLAGTQETQYF | TGTGCCAGCTCTGGCCTAGCGGGAACACAAGAGACCCAGTACTTC
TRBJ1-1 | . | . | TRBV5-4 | CASSLAGSHTEAFF | TGTGCCAGCAGCTTGGCGGGGTCACACACTGAAGCTTTCTTT
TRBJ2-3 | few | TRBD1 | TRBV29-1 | CSVSIGQGRSTDTQYF | TGCAGCGTGTCTATCGGACAGGGCCGTAGCACAGATACGCAGTATTTT
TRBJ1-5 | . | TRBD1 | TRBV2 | CASGGQSNQPQHF | TGTGCCAGCGGGGGACAGAGCAATCAGCCCCAGCATTTT
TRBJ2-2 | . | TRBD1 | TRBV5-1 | CASSWWGQDDTGELFF | TGCGCCAGCAGCTGGTGGGGACAGGATGACACCGGGGAGCTGTTTTTT
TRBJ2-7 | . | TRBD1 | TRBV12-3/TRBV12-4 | CASSGTVSYEQYF | TGTGCCAGCAGTGGGACAGTGTCGTACGAGCAGTACTTC
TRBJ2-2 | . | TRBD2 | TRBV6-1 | CASSEIWLAGLGGELFF | TGTGCCAGCAGTGAAATTTGGCTAGCGGGGCTTGGCGGGGAGCTGTTTTTT
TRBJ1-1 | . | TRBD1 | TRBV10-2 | CATSTGLGTEAFF | TGCGCCACATCGACAGGGCTCGGTACTGAAGCTTTCTTT
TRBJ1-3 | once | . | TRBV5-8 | CASRLKSGNTIYF | TGTGCCAGCAGACTGAAATCTGGAAACACCATATATTTT
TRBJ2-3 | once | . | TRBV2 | CASSRYGVTQYF | TGTGCCAGCAGCCGATACGGGGTTACGCAGTATTTT
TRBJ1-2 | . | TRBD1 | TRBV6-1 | CASSEVQGYGYTF | TGTGCCAGCAGTGAAGTACAGGGGTATGGCTACACCTTC
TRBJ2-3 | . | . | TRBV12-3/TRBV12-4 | CASSARPTDTQYF | TGTGCCAGCAGCGCTAGACCCACAGATACGCAGTATTTT
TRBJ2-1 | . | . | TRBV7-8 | CASSLERVRHEQFF | TGTGCCAGCAGCCTAGAGCGGGTCAGGCATGAGCAGTTCTTC
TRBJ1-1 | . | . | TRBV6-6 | CASSYGAAGVNTEAFF | TGTGCCAGCAGTTACGGGGCCGCTGGGGTTAACACTGAAGCTTTCTTT
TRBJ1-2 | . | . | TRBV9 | CASSVGTLANYGYTF | TGTGCCAGCAGCGTCGGGACACTGGCAAACTATGGCTACACCTTC
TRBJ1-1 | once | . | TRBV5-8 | CASSFGTNTEAFF | TGTGCCAGCAGCTTCGGGACTAACACTGAAGCTTTCTTT
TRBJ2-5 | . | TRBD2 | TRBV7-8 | CASSLAPGGAETQYF | TGTGCCAGCAGCTTAGCCCCGGGGGGGGCGGAGACCCAGTACTTC
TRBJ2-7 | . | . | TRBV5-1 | CASSSSRGAGPYEQYF | TGCGCCAGCAGCTCATCCCGGGGGGCAGGGCCCTACGAGCAGTACTTC
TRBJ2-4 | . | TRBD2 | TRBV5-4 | CASSLAGVAKNIQYF | TGTGCCAGCAGCTTAGCGGGGGTAGCCAAAAACATTCAGTACTTC
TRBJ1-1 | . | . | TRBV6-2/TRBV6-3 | CACRWEKNTEAFF | TGTGCCTGCCGTTGGGAGAAGAACACTGAAGCTTTCTTT
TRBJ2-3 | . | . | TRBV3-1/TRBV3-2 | CASSPRGSADTQYF | TGTGCCAGCAGCCCCAGGGGTTCGGCAGATACGCAGTATTTT
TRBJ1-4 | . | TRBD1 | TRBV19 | CASSPLSGTGYEKLFF | TGTGCCAGTAGTCCCCTCTCCGGGACAGGTTATGAAAAACTGTTTTTT
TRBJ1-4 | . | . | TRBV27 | CASSFGVGEKLFF | TGTGCCAGCAGTTTCGGGGTCGGAGAAAAACTGTTTTTT
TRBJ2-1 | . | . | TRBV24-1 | CATRGAGADEQFF | TGTGCCACCAGGGGGGCGGGGGCGGATGAGCAGTTCTTC
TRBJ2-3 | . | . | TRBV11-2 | CASSLEPATTDTQYF | TGTGCCAGCAGCTTAGAACCAGCGACCACGGATACGCAGTATTTT
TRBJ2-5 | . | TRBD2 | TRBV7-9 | CASSPSGGETQYF | TGTGCCAGCAGCCCTTCGGGGGGGGAGACCCAGTACTTC
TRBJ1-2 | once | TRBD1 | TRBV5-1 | CASSATGAGYTF | TGCGCCAGCAGCGCGACAGGGGCCGGCTACACCTTC
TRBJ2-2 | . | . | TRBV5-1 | CASRERKEGELFF | TGCGCCAGCAGGGAGAGAAAAGAAGGCGAGCTGTTTTTT
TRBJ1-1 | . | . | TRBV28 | CASNKAGGNTEAFF | TGTGCCAGCAATAAAGCGGGGGGCAACACTGAAGCTTTCTTT
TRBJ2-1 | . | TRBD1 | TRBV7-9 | CASSPGLDRGYYNEQFF | TGTGCCAGCAGCCCCGGGTTGGACAGGGGATACTACAATGAGCAGTTCTTC
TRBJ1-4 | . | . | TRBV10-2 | CASSVAGWNEKLFF | TGCGCCAGCAGTGTCGCAGGGTGGAATGAAAAACTGTTTTTT
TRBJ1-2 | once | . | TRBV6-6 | CASKDINYGYTF | TGTGCCAGCAAGGACATCAACTATGGCTACACCTTC
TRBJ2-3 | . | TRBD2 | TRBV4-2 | CASSQGRLAGRLSTDTQYF | TGTGCCAGCAGCCAAGGTCGGCTAGCGGGACGACTTAGCACAGATACGCAGTATTTT
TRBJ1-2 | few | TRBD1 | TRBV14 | CASSQYDRAYGYTF | TGTGCCAGCAGCCAGTATGACAGGGCCTATGGCTACACCTTC
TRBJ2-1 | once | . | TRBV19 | CASSPALGTGINEQFF | TGTGCCAGTAGTCCCGCGCTGGGTACAGGGATCAATGAGCAGTTCTTC
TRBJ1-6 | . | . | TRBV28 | CASSLWPGQNNSPLHF | TGTGCCAGCAGTTTATGGCCTGGACAGAATAATTCACCCCTCCACTTT
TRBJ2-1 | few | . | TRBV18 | CASSPPTRGSEQFF | TGTGCCAGCTCACCACCTACCAGAGGTAGTGAGCAGTTCTTC
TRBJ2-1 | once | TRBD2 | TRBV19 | CASSNIAGDHNEQFF | TGTGCCAGTAGCAACATAGCGGGGGACCACAATGAGCAGTTCTTC